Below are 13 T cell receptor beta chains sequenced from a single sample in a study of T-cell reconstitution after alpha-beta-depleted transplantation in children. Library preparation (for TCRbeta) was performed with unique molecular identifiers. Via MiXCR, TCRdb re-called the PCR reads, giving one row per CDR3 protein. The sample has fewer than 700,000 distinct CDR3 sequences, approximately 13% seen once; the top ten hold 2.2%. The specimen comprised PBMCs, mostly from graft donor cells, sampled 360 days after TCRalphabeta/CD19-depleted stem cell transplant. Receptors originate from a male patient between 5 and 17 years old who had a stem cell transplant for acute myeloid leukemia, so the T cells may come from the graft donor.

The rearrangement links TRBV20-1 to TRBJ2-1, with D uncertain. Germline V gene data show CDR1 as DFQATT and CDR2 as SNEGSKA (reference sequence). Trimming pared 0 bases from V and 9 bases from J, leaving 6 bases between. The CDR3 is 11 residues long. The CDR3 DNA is TGCAGTGCTAGAGATCAGAGTGAGCAGTTCTTC. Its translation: CSARDQSEQFF.

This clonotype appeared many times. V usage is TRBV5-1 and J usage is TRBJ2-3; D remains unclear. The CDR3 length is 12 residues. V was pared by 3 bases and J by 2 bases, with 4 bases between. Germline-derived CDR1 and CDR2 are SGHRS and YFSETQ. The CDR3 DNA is TGCGCCAGCAGCTCGACCACAGATACGCAGTATTTT. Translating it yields CASSSTTDTQYF. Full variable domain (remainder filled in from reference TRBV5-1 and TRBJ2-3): KAGVTQTPRYLIKTRGQQVTLSCSPISGHRSVSWYQQTPGQGLQFLFEYFSETQRNKGNFPGRFSGRQFSNSRSEMNVSTLELGDSALYLCASSSTTDTQYFGPGTRLTVL.

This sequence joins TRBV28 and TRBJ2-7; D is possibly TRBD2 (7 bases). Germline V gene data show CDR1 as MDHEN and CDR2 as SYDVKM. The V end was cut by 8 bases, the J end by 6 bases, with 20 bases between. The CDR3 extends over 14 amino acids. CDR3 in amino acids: CASGEGVLASEQYF. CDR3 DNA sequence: TGTGCCAGCGGGGAGGGGGTACTAGCCTCCGAGCAGTACTTC.

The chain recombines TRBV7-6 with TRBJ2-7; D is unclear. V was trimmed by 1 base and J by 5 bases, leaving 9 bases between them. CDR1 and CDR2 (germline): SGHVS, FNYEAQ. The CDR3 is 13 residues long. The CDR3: CASSLDESHEQYF. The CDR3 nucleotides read TGTGCCAGCAGCTTAGACGAGTCCCACGAGCAGTACTTC. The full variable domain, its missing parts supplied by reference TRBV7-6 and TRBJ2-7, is GAGVSQSPRYKVTKRGQDVALRCDPISGHVSLYWYRQALGQGPEFLTYFNYEAQQDKSGLPNDRFSAERPEGSISTLTIQRTEQRDSAMYRCASSLDESHEQYFGPGTRLTVT.

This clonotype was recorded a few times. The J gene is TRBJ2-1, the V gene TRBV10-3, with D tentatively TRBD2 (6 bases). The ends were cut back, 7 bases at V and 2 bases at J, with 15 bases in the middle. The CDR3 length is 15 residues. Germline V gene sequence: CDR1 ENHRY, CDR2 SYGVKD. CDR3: CAITTGEVPYNEQFF. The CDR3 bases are TGTGCCATCACTACGGGAGAAGTGCCCTACAATGAGCAGTTCTTC.

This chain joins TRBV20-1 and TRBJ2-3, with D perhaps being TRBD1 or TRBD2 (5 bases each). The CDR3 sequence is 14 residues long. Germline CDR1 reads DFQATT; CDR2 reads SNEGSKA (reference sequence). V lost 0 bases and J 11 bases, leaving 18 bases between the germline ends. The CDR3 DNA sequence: TGCAGTGCTAGAGATTCGAGCGGCCCTGGGGGGCAGTATTTT. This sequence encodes CSARDSSGPGGQYF.

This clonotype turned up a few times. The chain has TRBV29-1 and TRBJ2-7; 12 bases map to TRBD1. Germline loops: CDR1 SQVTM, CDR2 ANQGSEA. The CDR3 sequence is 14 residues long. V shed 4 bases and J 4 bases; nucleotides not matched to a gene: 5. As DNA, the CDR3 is TGCAGCGTTGGGGGACAGGGGGCGAGGTACGAGCAGTACTTC. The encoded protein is CSVGGQGARYEQYF.

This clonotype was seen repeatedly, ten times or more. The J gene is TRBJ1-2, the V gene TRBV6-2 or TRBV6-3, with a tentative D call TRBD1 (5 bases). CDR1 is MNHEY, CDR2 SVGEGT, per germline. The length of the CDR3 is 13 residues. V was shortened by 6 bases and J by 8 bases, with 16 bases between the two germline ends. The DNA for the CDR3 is TGTGCCAGCAGAAGAACATGGGACGGGGGCTACACCTTC. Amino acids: CASRRTWDGGYTF.

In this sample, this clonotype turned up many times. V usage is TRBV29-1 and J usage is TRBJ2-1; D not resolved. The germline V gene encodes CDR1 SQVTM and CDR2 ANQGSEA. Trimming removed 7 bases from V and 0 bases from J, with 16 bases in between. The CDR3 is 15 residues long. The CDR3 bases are TGCAGCGGGACCGTGAGCACCCACTCCTACAATGAGCAGTTCTTC. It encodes CSGTVSTHSYNEQFF.

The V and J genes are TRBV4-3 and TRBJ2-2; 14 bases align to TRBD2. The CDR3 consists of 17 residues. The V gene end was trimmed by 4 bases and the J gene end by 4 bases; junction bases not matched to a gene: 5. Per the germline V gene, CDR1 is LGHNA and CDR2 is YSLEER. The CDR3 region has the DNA TGCGCCAGCAGCCCCGCTGGACTAGCGGGGGGCACCGGGGAGCTGTTTTTT. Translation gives CASSPAGLAGGTGELFF.

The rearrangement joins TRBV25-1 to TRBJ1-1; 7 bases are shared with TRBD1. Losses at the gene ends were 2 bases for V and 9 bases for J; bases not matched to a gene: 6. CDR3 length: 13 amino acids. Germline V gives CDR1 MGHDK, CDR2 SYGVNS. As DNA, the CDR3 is TGTGCCAGCAGTGAACCCGGGACAGCCAAAGCTTTCTTT. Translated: CASSEPGTAKAFF.

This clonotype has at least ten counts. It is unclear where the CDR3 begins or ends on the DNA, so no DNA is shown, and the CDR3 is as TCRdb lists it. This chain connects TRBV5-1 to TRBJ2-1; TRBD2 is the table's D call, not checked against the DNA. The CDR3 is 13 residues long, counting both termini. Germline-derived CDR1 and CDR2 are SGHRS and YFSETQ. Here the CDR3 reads CASSLAVAGGAFF.

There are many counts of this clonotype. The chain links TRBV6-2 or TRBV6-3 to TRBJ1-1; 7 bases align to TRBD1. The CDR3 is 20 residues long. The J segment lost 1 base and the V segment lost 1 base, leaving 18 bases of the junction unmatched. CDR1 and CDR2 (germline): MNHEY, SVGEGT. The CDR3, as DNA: TGTGCCAGCAGTTACTTCGAAACCGGGACAGAACTCTTCCCGAACACTGAAGCTTTCTTT. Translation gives CASSYFETGTELFPNTEAFF.